This TCR beta chain was recovered during a study of T cell responses to AZD1222 COVID-19 vaccine. Libraries were prepared by immunoSEQ multiplex PCR; TCRdb keeps only in-frame clonotypes and omits some of them. Of around 15,000 clones listed, 84% are singletons. As regards this clone: Its antigen is not known.

Study-level results: The study reported that nearly half of spike-specific TCRs target unmutated variant regions. Seropositive status at baseline applied to only six AZD1222 recipients.

From germline, CDR1 is SGHRS and CDR2 YFSETQ. The CDR3 consists of 12 residues. The ends were cut back, 2 bases at V and 4 bases at J, with 7 bases in the middle. Analyses pooled second doses at about 4 or about 12 weeks. The source was peripheral blood, collected 28 days after the second AZD1222 dose. The clonotype originates from an adult who received the AZD1222 COVID-19 vaccine. The chain is built from TRBV5-1 and TRBJ2-7; D call uncertain. CDR3 DNA: TGCGCCAGCAGCTTTGAGGATTACGAGCAGTACTTC. Translation gives CASSFEDYEQYF.